This T cell receptor beta chain was recorded in a study of CD8+ T cells in alopecia areata (dated by TCRdb to the late 2010s). For the wider study: Treated patients were enrolled in an open-label pilot trial of oral tofacitinib at 5 to 10 mg twice daily for moderate-to-severe alopecia areata. Scalp clonality was compared among normal scalp (n=4), patchy alopecia areata scalp (n=8), and alopecia totalis/universalis scalp (n=8). Disease severity in treated patients was measured with the SALT score, which quantifies the percentage of affected scalp surface area. High-throughput TCRbeta sequencing was used to examine T cell clonal expansion in alopecia areata in both the C3H/HeJ mouse model and human patients. Tofacitinib-treated patients had biopsies at baseline and at 4 and 24 weeks of treatment, with a later scalp biopsy in several patients. Scalp tissue and sorted CD4+ and CD8+ peripheral blood T cells from patchy and totalis/universalis alopecia areata patients and from healthy controls were covered by human TCRbeta sequencing. RNA was obtained with the PAXgene miRNA kit for fixed scalp, the miRNeasy kit for PBMCs, and the RNeasy kit for mouse skin. Tofacitinib was given for 6 to 18 months, followed by 6 months of follow-up off drug to assess delayed response and recurrence. Amplification of TCRbeta CDR3 regions was done by immunoSEQ multiplex PCR using 35 Vbeta forward primers and 13 Jbeta reverse primers. Overall study results and their limits: Resident alphabeta T cells in normal human skin are also sequenced, complicating scalp TCR repertoire analysis, unlike mouse skin dominated by gammadelta T cells. Higher clonality and more expanded CD8+ clones were observed in lesional scalp than in normal scalp, particularly in alopecia totalis/universalis, a finding suggestive of antigenic drive. Many expanded lesional clones persisted in scalp and blood during tofacitinib treatment, which may partly explain relapse after stopping treatment. Shared TCR sequences between patients were less evident than in mice, which may be partly attributable to HLA diversity in the patient population. With tofacitinib, both scalp clonality and the number of expanded CD8+ clones among the top 100 scalp clones went down significantly. The treated cohort was small, with a single nonresponder, so links between baseline CD8+ expansion and response need larger studies.

What this sample's treatment or condition label stands for: oral pan-JAK inhibitor, 5-10 mg twice daily. Peripheral blood and lesional scalp punch biopsies were obtained from patients with alopecia areata. PBMCs were isolated by density centrifugation and stained for CD3, CD4 and CD8, after which CD4+ and CD8+ T cells were sorted on a FACSAria. Libraries were constructed by the immunoSEQ multiplex PCR assay. For TCR sequencing, RNA was extracted from every sample and reverse transcribed into cDNA to serve as template. First-strand cDNA was synthesized using SuperScript III with a 2:1 mix of oligo-dT and random hexamers. A synthetic immune receptor repertoire was used to gauge amplification bias, and whatever bias remained was removed computationally. Processing in the source paper ran as follows. Raw reads were preprocessed for error removal, and CDR3 was defined according to IMGT conventions as running from the conserved cysteine to phenylalanine. Clonality was computed as 1 minus the Shannon entropy, with the entropy normalized by log2 of the number of productive unique TCRs. Scalp TCRbeta sequences were cross-referenced with sorted blood CD4 and CD8 repertoires so that the CD4 or CD8 identity of scalp clones could be inferred. TCRdb mirrors the immuneACCESS table, restricted to in-frame sequences. Some clones are absent from its copies; in checked studies, under half trace to an unresolved V gene, and the reason for the others is unknown. V and J calls and clone size are as listed in that table; D and trimming were resolved from the DNA. The sample contains about 270,000 clones, 60% of them found a single time. About 0.89% of the sample is held by the ten biggest clonotypes.

This clone was observed a single time. Its antigen remains unidentified. No base quality values were provided; no much bigger clone lies one nucleotide off. The CDR3, cysteine through phenylalanine, is 17 amino acids long. This entry keeps only the CDR3 DNA: 51 bases, framed from base 1. After removal of 0 bases from V and 1 base from J, the junction retains 5 bases not matched to a gene. CDR1 LGHNA and CDR2 YSLEER are derived from the germline V gene. This chain joins TRBV4-3 to TRBJ2-5, and 10 bases in between align with TRBD2. This specimen consisted of CD4+ T cells sorted from blood, obtained around week 54, from a patient treated with tofacitinib. The origin of this receptor is a human donor with alopecia areata. CDR3 protein: CASSQEVAGGFQETQYF. At the DNA level, the sequence is TGCGCCAGCAGCCAAGAGGTAGCGGGGGGCTTCCAAGAGACCCAGTACTTC.